The clone carrying this TCR beta chain was recorded many times. Its specificity is not known. This CDR3 is built from 13 residues. CDR1 ENHRY and CDR2 SYGVKD come from the germline V gene. Deletions cut 4 bases from V and 6 bases from J, with 13 bases between. This sample was included in a study of Graves' ophthalmopathy and Graves' hyperthyroidism. Study observations and caveats: Clonotypes were expanded in thyroid at above 0.001 frequency, and most also appeared in blood.

As the template, RNA transcripts were used to amplify TCR beta CDR3 regions. HTBI-primed first-round RT-PCR preceded second-round multiplex PCR. TCRdb ran MiXCR on the multiplex PCR reads and lists one entry per CDR3 protein. The sample records some 400,000 distinct CDR3 sequences, 15% to 20% being singletons. The sequencing input was peripheral blood. The TCR was taken from a woman between 18 and 30 years old with Graves' ophthalmopathy. V gene TRBV10-3 combines with J gene TRBJ2-7; D is possibly TRBD2 (5 bases). The CDR3 bases are TGTGCCATCAGTGGACCAGCGGTCGGCGAGCAGTACTTC. It encodes CAISGPAVGEQYF.